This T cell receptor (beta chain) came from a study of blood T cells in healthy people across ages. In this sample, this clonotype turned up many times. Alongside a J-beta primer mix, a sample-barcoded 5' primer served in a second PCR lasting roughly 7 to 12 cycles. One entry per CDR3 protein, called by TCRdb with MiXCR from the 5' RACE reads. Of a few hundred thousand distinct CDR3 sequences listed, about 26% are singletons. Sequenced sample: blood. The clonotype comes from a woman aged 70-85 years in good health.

The CDR3 sequence: CASSSLAGGHNEQFF. CDR3 bases: TGTGCCAGCAGTTCTCTAGCGGGGGGGCACAATGAGCAGTTCTTC. The chain recombines TRBV12-3 or TRBV12-4 with TRBJ2-1; 12 bases line up with TRBD2. After removal of 4 bases from V and 5 bases from J, the junction contained 3 bases not matched to a gene. This CDR3 region has 15 residues.